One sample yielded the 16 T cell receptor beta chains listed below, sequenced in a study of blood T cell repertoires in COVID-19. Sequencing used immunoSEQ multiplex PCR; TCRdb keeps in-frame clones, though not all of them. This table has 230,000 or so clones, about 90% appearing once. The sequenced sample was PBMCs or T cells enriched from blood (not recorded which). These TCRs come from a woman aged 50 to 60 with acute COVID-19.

CDR3 amino acids: CASSLLGGYGYTF. The CDR3 DNA reads TGTGCCAGCAGTTTACTAGGGGGCTATGGCTACACCTTC. The chain uses TRBV28 and TRBJ1-2, with D perhaps matching TRBD1 (6 bases). Trimming cost V 2 bases and J 4 bases, with 8 bases left between them. CDR3 length: 13 residues. Germline V gives CDR1 MDHEN, CDR2 SYDVKM.

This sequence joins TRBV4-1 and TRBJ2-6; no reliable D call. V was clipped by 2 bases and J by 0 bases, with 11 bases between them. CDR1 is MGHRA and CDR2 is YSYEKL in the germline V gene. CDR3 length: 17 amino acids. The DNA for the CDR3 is TGCGCCAGCAGCCAAATTCAGCGCATCTCTGGGGCCAACGTCCTGACTTTC. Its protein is CASSQIQRISGANVLTF.

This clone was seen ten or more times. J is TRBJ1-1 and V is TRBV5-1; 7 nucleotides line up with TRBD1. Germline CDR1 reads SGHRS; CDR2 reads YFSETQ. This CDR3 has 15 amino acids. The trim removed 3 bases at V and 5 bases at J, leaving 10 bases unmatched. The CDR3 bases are TGCGCCAGCAGCTATCCGAGACAGGGTGGGACTGAAGCTTTCTTT. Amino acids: CASSYPRQGGTEAFF.

The CDR3 protein is CASKFLAGANYGYTF. The CDR3 DNA follows: TGTGCCAGCAAGTTTTTGGCAGGGGCAAACTATGGCTACACCTTC. The rearrangement joins TRBV28 to TRBJ1-2; perhaps TRBD1 as D (6 bases). CDR3 size: 15 residues. Between the trimmed V and J ends, which lost 7 bases and 2 bases, there was a span of 17 bases. Germline-derived CDR1 and CDR2 are MDHEN and SYDVKM.

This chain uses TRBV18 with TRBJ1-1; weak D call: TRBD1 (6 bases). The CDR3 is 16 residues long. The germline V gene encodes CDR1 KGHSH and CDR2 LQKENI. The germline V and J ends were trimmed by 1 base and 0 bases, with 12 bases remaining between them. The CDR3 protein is CASSPRPGDMNTEAFF. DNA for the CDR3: TGTGCCAGCTCACCACGGCCAGGGGACATGAACACTGAAGCTTTCTTT. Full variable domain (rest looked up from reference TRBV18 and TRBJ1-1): NAGVMQNPRHLVRRRGQEARLRCSPMKGHSHVYWYRQLPEEGLKFMVYLQKENIIDESGMPKERFSAEFPKEGPSILRIQQVVRGDSAAYFCASSPRPGDMNTEAFFGQGTRLTVV.

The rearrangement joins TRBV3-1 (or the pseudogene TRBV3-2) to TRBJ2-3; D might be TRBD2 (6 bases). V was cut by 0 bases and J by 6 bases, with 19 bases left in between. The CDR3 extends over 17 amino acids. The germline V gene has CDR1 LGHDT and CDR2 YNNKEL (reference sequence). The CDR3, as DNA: TGTGCCAGCAGCCAAGACGCCGGGACTTATGTTGAGGATACGCAGTATTTT. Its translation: CASSQDAGTYVEDTQYF.

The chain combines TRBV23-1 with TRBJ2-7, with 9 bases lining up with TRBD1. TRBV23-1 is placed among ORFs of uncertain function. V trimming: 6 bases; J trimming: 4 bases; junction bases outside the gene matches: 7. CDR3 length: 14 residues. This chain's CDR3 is CASRPDRGGYEQYF. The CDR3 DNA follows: TGCGCCAGCAGACCAGACAGGGGGGGTTACGAGCAGTACTTC.

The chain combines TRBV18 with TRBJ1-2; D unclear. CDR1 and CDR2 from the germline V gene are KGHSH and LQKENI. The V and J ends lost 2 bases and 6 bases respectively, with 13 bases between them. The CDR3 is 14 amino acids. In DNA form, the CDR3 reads TGTGCCAGCTCACCAAACTCAGAGGTAGATGGCTACACCTTC. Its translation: CASSPNSEVDGYTF. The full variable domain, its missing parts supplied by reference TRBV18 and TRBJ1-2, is NAGVMQNPRHLVRRRGQEARLRCSPMKGHSHVYWYRQLPEEGLKFMVYLQKENIIDESGMPKERFSAEFPKEGPSILRIQQVVRGDSAAYFCASSPNSEVDGYTFGSGTRLTVV.

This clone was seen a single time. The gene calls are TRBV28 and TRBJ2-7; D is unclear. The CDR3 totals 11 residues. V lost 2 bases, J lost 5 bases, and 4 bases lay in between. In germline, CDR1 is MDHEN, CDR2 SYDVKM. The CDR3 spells CASSLGHEQYF. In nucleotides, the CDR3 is TGTGCCAGCAGTTTAGGGCACGAGCAGTACTTC.

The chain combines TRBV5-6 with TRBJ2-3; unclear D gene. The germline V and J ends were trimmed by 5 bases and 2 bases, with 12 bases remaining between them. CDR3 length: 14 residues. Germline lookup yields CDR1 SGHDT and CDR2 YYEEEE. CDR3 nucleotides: TGTGCCAGCAGACACCGGGTTAACACAGATACGCAGTATTTT. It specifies CASRHRVNTDTQYF.

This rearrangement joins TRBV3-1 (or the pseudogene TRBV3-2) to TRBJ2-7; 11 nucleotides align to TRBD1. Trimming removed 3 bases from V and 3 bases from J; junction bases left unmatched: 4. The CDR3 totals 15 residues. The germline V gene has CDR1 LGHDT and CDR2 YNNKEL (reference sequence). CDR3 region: CASSHPGTGGYEQYF. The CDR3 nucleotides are TGTGCCAGCAGCCACCCCGGGACAGGGGGCTACGAGCAGTACTTC.

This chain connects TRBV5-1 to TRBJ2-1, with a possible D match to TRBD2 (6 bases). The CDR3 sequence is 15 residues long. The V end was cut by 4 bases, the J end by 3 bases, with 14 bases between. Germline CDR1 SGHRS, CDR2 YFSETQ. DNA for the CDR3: TGCGCCAGCAGCCCAGTAGCGGAGGTCTACAATGAGCAGTTCTTC. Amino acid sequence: CASSPVAEVYNEQFF. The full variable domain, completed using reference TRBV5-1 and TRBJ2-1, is KAGVTQTPRYLIKTRGQQVTLSCSPISGHRSVSWYQQTPGQGLQFLFEYFSETQRNKGNFPGRFSGRQFSNSRSEMNVSTLELGDSALYLCASSPVAEVYNEQFFGPGTRLTVL.

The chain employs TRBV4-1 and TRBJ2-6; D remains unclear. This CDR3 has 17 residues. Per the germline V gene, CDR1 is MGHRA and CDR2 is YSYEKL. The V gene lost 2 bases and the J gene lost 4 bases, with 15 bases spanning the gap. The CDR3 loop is CASSQTEVTSGANVLTF. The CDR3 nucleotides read TGCGCCAGCAGCCAAACCGAAGTAACATCCGGGGCCAACGTCCTGACTTTC.

In DNA, the CDR3 is TGTGCCATCAGTGATACACCGGGACTTATTAACACCATATATTTT. This gives the protein CAISDTPGLINTIYF. The chain is built from TRBV10-3 and TRBJ1-3, with D perhaps TRBD1 (5 bases). CDR3 size: 15 residues. V lost 3 bases to trimming and J lost 7 bases, with 16 bases between them. Germline CDR1 reads ENHRY; CDR2 reads SYGVKD.

CDR3 nucleotides: TGTGCCAGCTCACCAAACGCGGGGACCGGCAATCAGCCCCAGCATTTT. This encodes CASSPNAGTGNQPQHF. V and J are TRBV18 and TRBJ1-5; D is perhaps TRBD1 (5 bases). V was shortened by 2 bases and J by 2 bases, with 13 bases between the two germline ends. This CDR3 has 16 amino acids. In germline, CDR1 is KGHSH, CDR2 LQKENI.

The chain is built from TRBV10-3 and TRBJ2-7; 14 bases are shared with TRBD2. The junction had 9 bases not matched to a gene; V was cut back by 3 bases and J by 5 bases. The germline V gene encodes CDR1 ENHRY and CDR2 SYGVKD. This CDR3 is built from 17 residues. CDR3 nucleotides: TGTGCCATCAGTGAACGGGGGACTAGCGGGAGTTACCACGAGCAGTACTTC. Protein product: CAISERGTSGSYHEQYF.